The 2 T cell receptor beta chains presented below share a single source sample, sequenced in a study of vaccination and CD4 T cells after COVID-19. Sequenced with the Oncomine TCR Beta short-read assay was DNA taken from cultured CD4+ T cells. TCRdb reprocessed the PCR reads with MiXCR, giving one entry per CDR3 protein. Of about 19,000 distinct CDR3 sequences listed, around 42% are singletons. The treatment was: roughly 10-day PBMC culture with coronavirus spike peptide pools or control peptides (ViraFEST assay). These receptors lack a known antigen. The material sequenced was cultured CD4+ T cells from blood. The receptors derive from a human donor with COVID-19.

V usage is TRBV24-1 and J usage is TRBJ2-3, with D possibly matching TRBD1 (6 bases). Germline CDR1 reads KGHDR; CDR2 reads SFDVKD. V was trimmed by 0 bases and J by 3 bases, leaving 9 bases between them. The CDR3 runs 15 residues. The CDR3 DNA is TGTGCCACCAGTGATTTGAAGCAGGGGACAGATACGCAGTATTTT. It translates to CATSDLKQGTDTQYF.

This clonotype has more than one count but fewer than ten. The chain recombines TRBV11-3 with TRBJ2-7; 9 nucleotides align to TRBD2. The CDR3 has 16 amino acids. J lost 2 bases, V lost 4 bases, and 9 bases had no gene match. CDR1 and CDR2 from the germline V gene are SGHNT and YENEEA. CDR3 amino acids: CASSSVGGGGAYEQYF. CDR3 coding DNA: TGTGCCAGCAGCTCCGTCGGTGGCGGGGGGGCCTACGAGCAGTACTTC. Together with reference TRBV11-3 and TRBJ2-7, the CDR3 gives the full variable domain: EAGVVQSPRYKIIEKKQPVAFWCNPISGHNTLYWYLQNLGQGPELLIRYENEEAVDDSQLPKDRFSAERLKGVDSTLKIQPAELGDSAVYLCASSSVGGGGAYEQYFGPGTRLTVT.